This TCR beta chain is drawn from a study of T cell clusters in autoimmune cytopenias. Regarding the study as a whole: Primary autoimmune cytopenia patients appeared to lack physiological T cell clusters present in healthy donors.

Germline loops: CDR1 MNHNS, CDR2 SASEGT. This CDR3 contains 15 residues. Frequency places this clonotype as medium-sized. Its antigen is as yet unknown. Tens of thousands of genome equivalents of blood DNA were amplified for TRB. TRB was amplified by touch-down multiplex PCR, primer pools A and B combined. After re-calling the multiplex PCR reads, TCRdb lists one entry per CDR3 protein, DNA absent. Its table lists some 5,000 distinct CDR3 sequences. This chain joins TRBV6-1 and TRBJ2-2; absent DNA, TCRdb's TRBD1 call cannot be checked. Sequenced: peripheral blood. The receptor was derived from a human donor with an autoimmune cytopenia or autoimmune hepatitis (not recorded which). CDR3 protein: CASTSGGGADGELFF.